These T cell receptor beta chains were read from a single sample in a study of identifying expanded T cells in peripheral blood. Method: immunoSEQ multiplex PCR; TCRdb's copy keeps in-frame clones and lacks some. The sample carries under 95,000 clones, about 88% recorded once. The sample taken for sequencing was blood. The receptors shown here come from a person aged 18 to 75 in good health. Each CDR3 is given with its conserved first and last residue. The D gene is left open where the match is weak. Clone size appears in some rows only: once, few, many, or a class for an expanded clone.

J	size	V	D	DNA	CDR3
TRBJ2-2	-	TRBV4-1	TRBD2	TGCGCCAGCAGCCAAGGGTCGGATCGGACTAGCAGGAGGACCGGGGAGCTGTTTTTT	CASSQGSDRTSRRTGELFF
TRBJ2-1	-	TRBV6-5	-	TGTGCCAGCAGTTCGGCCTCCTACAATGAGCAGTTCTTC	CASSSASYNEQFF
TRBJ2-3	-	TRBV5-4	-	TGTGCCAGCAGCTCAAATACAGATACGCAGTATTTT	CASSSNTDTQYF
TRBJ1-1	-	TRBV9	-	TGTGCCAGCTCACCTTTGGGTGTGAACACTGAAGCTTTCTTT	CASSPLGVNTEAFF
TRBJ2-2	-	TRBV12-5	-	TGTGCTAGTGGTTTGGTACCCCAGGGCGCCGGGGAGCTGTTTTTT	CASGLVPQGAGELFF
TRBJ1-1	-	TRBV6-5	TRBD1	TGTGCCAGCAGGGACAGGGGGAACACTGAAGCTTTCTTT	CASRDRGNTEAFF
TRBJ1-2	-	TRBV19	-	TGTGCCAGTAGTCAGTACAATGGCTACACCTTC	CASSQYNGYTF
TRBJ2-7	-	TRBV5-1	-	TGCGCCGGCGCCTCTTTCCCAGGCGGGGGCCTCTACGAGCAGTACTTC	CAGASFPGGGLYEQYF
TRBJ1-2	-	TRBV29-1	-	TGCAGCGTCGGGACGGCAAACTATGGCTACACCTTC	CSVGTANYGYTF
TRBJ2-7	-	TRBV19	TRBD1	TGTGCCAGTAGTATGGGGACAGGGGGCTACGAGCAGTACTTC	CASSMGTGGYEQYF
TRBJ1-2	-	TRBV19	TRBD1	TGTGCCAGTAGTGCCCGGGGACAGGGTAATGGCTACACCTTC	CASSARGQGNGYTF
TRBJ2-5	-	TRBV6-1	TRBD2	TGTGCCAGCATCGGGACTAGATTCCAGACCCAGTACTTC	CASIGTRFQTQYF
TRBJ1-3	-	TRBV7-9	TRBD1	TGTGCCAGCAGCCTCCCCGACAGGGTCCCAAGAAACACCATATATTTT	CASSLPDRVPRNTIYF
TRBJ1-5	-	TRBV28	-	TGTGCCAGCAGTTTGTGGCAAAGCAATCAGCCCCAGCATTTT	CASSLWQSNQPQHF
TRBJ2-3	-	TRBV4-3	TRBD1	TGCGCCAGCAGCCAAGAGGTACCTGGGACAGGGTTAGATACGCAGTATTTT	CASSQEVPGTGLDTQYF
TRBJ2-1	-	TRBV27	-	TGTGCCAGCAGTTTAGACAGGAGCTCCTACAATGAGCAGTTCTTC	CASSLDRSSYNEQFF
TRBJ2-7	-	TRBV27	-	TGTGCCAGCAGTCCAAGACACCTCCCCGAGCAGTACTTC	CASSPRHLPEQYF
TRBJ2-7	-	TRBV4-1	TRBD1	TGCGCCAGCAGCCCGGGACAGGTCTGGTACGAGCAGTACTTC	CASSPGQVWYEQYF
TRBJ2-7	-	TRBV6-5	-	TGTGCCAGCAGAGAAGGAGGCGGGGAGCAGTACTTC	CASREGGGEQYF
TRBJ1-6	-	TRBV21-1	-	TGTGCCAGCAGCACCTCGGGACAGGGTAGTAATTCACCCCTCCACTTT	CASSTSGQGSNSPLHF
TRBJ2-2	-	TRBV10-1	-	TGCGCCACCCGGACGGGGGCTAACCCCGGGAACACCGGGGAGCTGTTTTTT	CATRTGANPGNTGELFF
TRBJ2-6	once	TRBV28	-	TGTGCCAGCAGTTTGGTCTCGACCTCTGGGGCCAACGTCCTGACTTTC	CASSLVSTSGANVLTF
TRBJ2-7	-	TRBV5-4	-	TGTGCCAGCAGCTTAGGCTGGGTGCAAGACGAGCAGTACTTC	CASSLGWVQDEQYF
TRBJ1-4	-	TRBV28	-	TGTGCCAGCAGCCGCAGGATTTTT	CASSRRIF
TRBJ2-5	-	TRBV19	TRBD1	TGTGCCAGTAGTAAACCCTACGGGACAGACCAAGAGACCCAGTACTTC	CASSKPYGTDQETQYF
TRBJ1-4	-	TRBV5-1	TRBD1	TGCGCCAGCAGCCCGATCGGACAGGGGGCCGAAAAACTGTTTTTT	CASSPIGQGAEKLFF
TRBJ1-2	-	TRBV27	-	TGTGCCAGCATACCGCCAGGAAGCTATGGCTACACCTTC	CASIPPGSYGYTF
TRBJ2-3	-	TRBV30	-	TGTGCCTGGAGTCAAGAGGGGAAGTCAGATACGCAGTATTTT	CAWSQEGKSDTQYF
TRBJ1-1	-	TRBV6-5	-	TGTGCCAGCAGTTACTCCGCGAGCACTGAAGCTTTCTTT	CASSYSASTEAFF
TRBJ1-2	-	TRBV29-1	TRBD1	TGCAGCGCACAGGGGTTCGGTGGCTACACCTTC	CSAQGFGGYTF
TRBJ2-1	-	TRBV25-1	TRBD1	TGTGCCAGTACACAGGGGTATGAGCAGTTCTTC	CASTQGYEQFF
TRBJ1-4	-	TRBV19	-	TGTGCCAGTAGTCCCCGGGACGCCGGTAATGAAAAACTGTTTTTT	CASSPRDAGNEKLFF
TRBJ1-2	-	TRBV5-6	-	TGTGCCAGCAGCTTGATTAGTAGCCGTGGCTACACCTTC	CASSLISSRGYTF
TRBJ2-1	-	TRBV19	TRBD1	TGTGCGGTCTTGGACAGGGTTAACAATGAGCAGTTCTTC	CAVLDRVNNEQFF
TRBJ2-5	-	TRBV7-2	TRBD2	TGTGCCAGCAGCTCAAGGGCAGCGGGGACCCGGGAGACCCAGTACTTC	CASSSRAAGTRETQYF
TRBJ2-3	-	TRBV7-8	-	TGTGCCAGCAGTTACGCACAGGTTTATACGCAGTATTTT	CASSYAQVYTQYF
TRBJ2-5	few	TRBV5-1	TRBD2	TGCGCCAGCAGCTTCAGCGGGGGGGCTGGGGAGACCCAGTACTTC	CASSFSGGAGETQYF
TRBJ2-7	once	TRBV18	TRBD1	TGTGCCAGCTCACCGCCGGGACAGGCCGAGCAGTACTTC	CASSPPGQAEQYF
TRBJ1-1	-	TRBV21-1	-	TGTGCCAGCAGCATTTTCTCCAGGGCACCCTTCATGAACACTGAAGCTTTCTTT	CASSIFSRAPFMNTEAFF
TRBJ1-2	-	TRBV18	TRBD1	TGTGCCAGCTCACAGGGGACAGGGAACTATGGCTACACCTTC	CASSQGTGNYGYTF
TRBJ2-5	-	TRBV5-6	-	TGTGCCAGCAGCTTGTACCGACTCCAAGAGACCCAGTACTTC	CASSLYRLQETQYF
TRBJ2-7	-	TRBV18	-	TGTGCCAGCTCGCAAGAGGCCGGACACGAGCAGTACTTC	CASSQEAGHEQYF
TRBJ2-5	-	TRBV27	TRBD2	TGTGCCAGCAGTTTACAAGCGGGATGGGTGGAGACCCAGTACTTC	CASSLQAGWVETQYF
TRBJ2-1	once	TRBV2	-	TGTGCCAGCAGTTTGGGGCGGGATTTCGATGAGCAGTTCTTC	CASSLGRDFDEQFF
TRBJ2-2	-	TRBV28	-	TGTGCCAGCACCCTTCGTGGGCTTACGAACACCGGGGAGCTGTTTTTT	CASTLRGLTNTGELFF
TRBJ2-5	few	TRBV30	-	TGTGCCTGGAGCAGAGGAGGGAGAGAGACCCAGTACTTC	CAWSRGGRETQYF
TRBJ1-6	few	TRBV30	-	TGTGCCTGGGCTAGACTCCGGGACATTAATTCACCCCTCCACTTT	CAWARLRDINSPLHF
TRBJ2-5	-	TRBV18	-	TGTGCCAGCTCACCAGTAGGACCTTCGGAGACCCAGTACTTC	CASSPVGPSETQYF
TRBJ2-3	-	TRBV18	-	TGTGCCAGCTCACCACCGGGTGATACGCAGTATTTT	CASSPPGDTQYF
TRBJ2-3	-	TRBV10-3	TRBD1	TGTGCCATCAGCGGACAGGGGGACACAGATACGCAGTATTTT	CAISGQGDTDTQYF